These 27 T cell receptor beta chains were all obtained from the same sample, sequenced in a study of shared clonotypes between healthy human individuals. This table comes from immunoSEQ multiplex PCR, and its TCRdb copy is limited to in-frame clones, with some not included. Among about 87,000 clones listed, approximately 44% were seen once. Sequences were obtained from PBMCs. The receptor set was obtained from a woman in her thirties or forties in good health. Some clones in this sample may be carry-over from other donors' samples.

As for this clone: This may be a read error, as it is one base from a much larger clone. The chain employs TRBV7-2 and TRBJ2-1, with 14 bases fitting TRBD2. This CDR3 comprises 16 residues. Germline CDR1 is SGHTA and CDR2 is FQGNSA. The CDR3 protein is CASSLEGTSGRHEQFF. The DNA for the CDR3 is TGTGCCAGCAGTTTAGAGGGGACTAGCGGGAGACACGAGCAGTTCTTC.

The J gene is TRBJ2-7, the V gene TRBV5-4; 7 nucleotides align to TRBD2. The CDR3 is made up of 14 amino acids. Trimming took 0 bases from V and 5 from J; bases not matched to a gene: 5. Per the germline V gene, CDR1 is SGHNT and CDR2 is YYREEE (reference sequence). The CDR3 DNA reads TGTGCCAGCAGCTTGGGAGGCGGGAGCAACGAGCAGTACTTC. Its translation is CASSLGGGSNEQYF.

The rearrangement joins TRBV5-1 to TRBJ2-5; 11 nucleotides align to TRBD1. The J call is doubtful: the DNA matches TRBJ2-7 better. The CDR3 contains 17 residues. Germline CDR1 SGHRS, CDR2 YFSETQ. The CDR3: CASSFTDSGQGASEQYF. In DNA form, the CDR3 reads TGCGCCAGCAGCTTCACGGATTCAGGACAGGGGGCGAGCGAGCAGTACTTC.

This clone was counted many times. The V call is TRBV11-2, the J call TRBJ1-4; 7 bases line up with TRBD1. This CDR3 has 12 amino acids. From germline, CDR1 is SGHAT and CDR2 FQNNGV. The trim removed 6 bases at V and 13 bases at J, leaving 8 bases unmatched. The CDR3 reads CASRDAGGGLFF. CDR3 nucleotides: TGTGCCAGCAGGGACGCAGGGGGGGGACTGTTTTTT.

The chain employs TRBV6-5 and TRBJ2-5; either TRBD1 or TRBD2 may fit D (5 bases each). The CDR3 totals 15 residues. Germline loops: CDR1 MNHEY, CDR2 SVGAGI. The V gene lost 11 bases and the J gene lost 5 bases, with 24 bases spanning the gap. The CDR3 here is CALPPRGGVGETQYF. The CDR3 DNA reads as TGTGCCCTACCTCCCCGGGGCGGCGTTGGGGAGACCCAGTACTTC.

This clone showed up just a few times. The rearrangement links TRBV2 to TRBJ1-1; TRBD1 aligns across 8 bases. Looked up from germline, CDR1 is SNHLY and CDR2 is FYNNEI. V shed 3 bases and J 10 bases; nucleotides not matched to a gene: 4. The CDR3 covers 12 residues. DNA of the CDR3: TGTGCCAGCAGTGAGTGGACAGGGTTAGCTTTCTTT. This sequence encodes CASSEWTGLAFF.

This clone came up many times. The chain employs TRBV2 and TRBJ2-7; weak D call: TRBD2 (6 bases). CDR1 is SNHLY, CDR2 FYNNEI, per germline. The CDR3 has 12 amino acids. V gave up 4 bases and J gave up 6 bases, with 10 bases separating them. The CDR3 bases are TGTGCCAGCAGTGTGGGGAGGCGCGAGCAGTACTTC. Its translation: CASSVGRREQYF. Filled out from reference TRBV2 and TRBJ2-7, the complete variable domain reads EPEVTQTPSHQVTQMGQEVILRCVPISNHLYFYWYRQILGQKVEFLVSFYNNEISEKSEIFDDQFSVERPDGSNFTLKIRSTKLEDSAMYFCASSVGRREQYFGPGTRLTVT.

As regards this clone: A far larger clone is only one base removed, so a read error is likely. J is TRBJ1-1 and V is TRBV4-2, with TRBD1 matching over 8 bases. V lost 3 bases, J lost 5 bases, and 17 bases stayed unmatched. The CDR3 runs 18 residues. Germline V gene sequence: CDR1 LGHNA, CDR2 YNFKEQ. The CDR3 DNA reads as TGTGCCAGCAGCCAGGGGGGTCGTCGACAGGGGAAAGGGACTGAAGCTTTCTTT. This sequence encodes CASSQGGRRQGKGTEAFF.

As to this clone: This may be a read error: a much more frequent sequence differs by one nucleotide. This specimen includes other DNA sequences encoding the same CDR3. J is TRBJ1-1 and V is TRBV18; D is unclear. Germline CDR1 is KGHSH and CDR2 is LQKENI. With 0 bases removed from V and 4 bases from J, the gap between germline ends came to 21 bases. The CDR3 length is 18 residues. The CDR3 sequence: CASSPPLILTTYPTEAFF. The CDR3, as DNA: TGTGCCAGCTCACCACCTCTAATCCTTACCACCTACCCCACTGAAGCTTTCTTT. The full variable domain, in which reference TRBV18 and TRBJ1-1 provide the parts outside the CDR3, is NAGVMQNPRHLVRRRGQEARLRCSPMKGHSHVYWYRQLPEEGLKFMVYLQKENIIDESGMPKERFSAEFPKEGPSILRIQQVVRGDSAAYFCASSPPLILTTYPTEAFFGQGTRLTVV.

The chain uses TRBV28 and TRBJ2-5; the match to TRBD1 covers 7 bases. Per germline, CDR1 MDHEN and CDR2 SYDVKM. Trimming removed 6 bases from V and 5 bases from J; junction bases left unmatched: 12. This CDR3 comprises 15 residues. CDR3 sequence: CASRLRDSGSETQYF. CDR3 sequence (DNA): TGTGCCAGCAGACTCCGGGACAGTGGTTCGGAGACCCAGTACTTC.

Remarks on this clone: This clone may be a read error of a much larger clone one base away. Different DNA sequences within this sample yield the same CDR3. V usage is TRBV29-1 and J usage is TRBJ1-2, with D tentatively TRBD1 (5 bases). The CDR3 is 14 amino acids. In germline, CDR1 is SQVTM, CDR2 ANQGSEA. CDR3 residues: CSVEDEGNNYGYTF. The CDR3 region has the DNA TGCAGTGTTGAGGATGAGGGGAATAACTATGGCTACACCTTC.

The J gene is TRBJ2-5, the V gene TRBV5-4, with 7 bases aligning to TRBD2. Germline CDR1 is SGHNT and CDR2 is YYREEE (reference sequence). V lost 4 bases and J lost 4; bases outside the gene matches: 7. This CDR3 is 14 amino acids long. CDR3 sequence (DNA): TGTGCCAGCAGCGGGGGACTAACGGTAGAGACCCAGTACTTC. Its protein is CASSGGLTVETQYF.

V and J are TRBV7-2 and TRBJ2-1; a possible D gene is TRBD2 (6 bases). Looked up from germline, CDR1 is SGHTA and CDR2 is FQGNSA. V dropped 3 bases and J dropped 2 bases, with 11 bases sitting between them. There are 15 residues in the CDR3. CDR3 loop: CASSFDGRAYNEQFF. DNA for the CDR3: TGTGCCAGCAGCTTTGACGGGAGAGCCTACAATGAGCAGTTCTTC.

This clone was counted between two and nine times. The chain recombines TRBV5-4 with TRBJ2-5; 8 bases are shared with TRBD2. This CDR3 is built from 16 residues. Germline assignment: CDR1 SGHNT and CDR2 YYREEE (reference sequence). V lost 2 bases to trimming and J lost 1 base; unmatched junction nucleotides: 7. The CDR3 region has the DNA TGTGCCAGCAGCTTTGGCAGCGGGAGCGTCCAAGAGACCCAGTACTTC. Its translation is CASSFGSGSVQETQYF.

This clone was found a few times. V is TRBV28 and J is TRBJ2-7; 10 bases map to TRBD2. The V gene end was trimmed by 2 bases and the J gene end by 4 bases; junction bases not matched to a gene: 14. The CDR3 extends over 18 amino acids. The germline gives CDR1 MDHEN, CDR2 SYDVKM. CDR3 nucleotide sequence: TGTGCCAGCAGTTTAAGCGGCGGGTCTAGCGGGAGTAGGTACGAGCAGTACTTC. It codes for CASSLSGGSSGSRYEQYF. Drawing the rest from reference TRBV28 and TRBJ2-7, the complete variable domain is DVKVTQSSRYLVKRTGEKVFLECVQDMDHENMFWYRQDPGLGLRLIYFSYDVKMKEKGDIPEGYSVSREKKERFSLILESASTNQTSMYLCASSLSGGSSGSRYEQYFGPGTRLTVT.

Worth noting for this clone: Only one base separates this from a far larger clonotype, so it likely reflects a read error. V gene TRBV10-2 combines with J gene TRBJ2-5; D possibly uses TRBD1 or TRBD2 (5 bases each). Gene TRBJ2-7 matches the end of the DNA better, so the J call may be wrong. The CDR3 is made up of 12 amino acids. Germline V lookup: CDR1 WSHSY, CDR2 SAAADI. CDR3 amino acids: CAGTEGLYEQYF. The CDR3, as DNA: TGCGCCGGCACCGAGGGGTTGTACGAGCAGTACTTC.

In nucleotides, the CDR3 is TGTGCCAGCACCCCTTTCATGGGGGGTGGGGAGACCCAGTACTTC. Amino acid sequence: CASTPFMGGGETQYF. The chain couples TRBV27 to TRBJ2-5; D perhaps matches TRBD2 (6 bases). The germline V gene encodes CDR1 MNHEY and CDR2 SMNVEV (reference sequence). The CDR3 loop spans 15 amino acids. Trimming stripped 7 bases from V and 5 bases from J, with 20 bases between.

This sequence joins TRBV7-2 and TRBJ2-7, with 7 bases matching TRBD1. The CDR3 runs 15 residues. Trimming cost V 1 base and J 2 bases; bases outside gene matches: 5. CDR1 is SGHTA and CDR2 is FQGNSA in the germline V gene. CDR3 amino acids: CASSLVDRPTYEQYF. The CDR3 region has the DNA TGTGCCAGCAGCTTAGTGGACAGGCCCACCTACGAGCAGTACTTC.

This clone was counted many times. The chain has TRBV30 and TRBJ2-1, with 9 bases lining up with TRBD2. In germline, CDR1 is GTSNPN, CDR2 SVGIG (reference sequence). The CDR3 extends over 15 amino acids. The ends lost 3 bases at V and 1 base at J; junction bases unmatched: 4. The CDR3 protein is CAWRRLAVSYNEQFF. DNA of the CDR3: TGTGCCTGGAGAAGACTAGCGGTTTCCTACAATGAGCAGTTCTTC.

The rearrangement links TRBV5-1 to TRBJ2-1; weak D call: TRBD2 (5 bases). Trimming pared 1 base from V and 5 bases from J, leaving 10 bases between. The length of the CDR3 is 14 residues. The germline V gene encodes CDR1 SGHRS and CDR2 YFSETQ. CDR3 loop: CASSLLPSNNEQFF. In DNA, the CDR3 is TGCGCCAGCAGCTTGTTGCCTAGCAACAATGAGCAGTTCTTC.

Concerning this clone: A read error may produce the germline difference seen at one junction end. The chain joins TRBV5-1 to TRBJ2-1, with TRBD2 matching over 10 bases. The CDR3 extends over 13 amino acids. From germline, CDR1 is SGHRS and CDR2 YFSETQ. The CDR3 region is CASSLRGGLAAIF. In DNA form, the CDR3 reads TGCGCCAGCAGCTTGCGGGGCGGACTAGCGGCGATCTTC.

The chain has TRBV18 and TRBJ2-5; 8 bases align to TRBD1. The end of the DNA is better explained by TRBJ2-7, so the J call may be wrong. This CDR3 contains 13 residues. In germline, CDR1 is KGHSH, CDR2 LQKENI. CDR3 sequence reads: CASSPSGGDEQYF. CDR3 nucleotides: TGTGCCAGCTCACCTTCAGGGGGCGACGAGCAGTACTTC.

The genes are TRBV9 and TRBJ2-7; D is unresolved. The CDR3 sequence is 13 residues long. In germline, CDR1 is SGDLS, CDR2 YYNGEE. Trimming shortened V by 0 bases and J by 4 bases, and 8 bases separated the two germline ends. CDR3 amino acids: CASSVALGYEQYF. DNA for the CDR3: TGTGCCAGCAGCGTAGCTCTAGGTTACGAGCAGTACTTC.

In its sample, this clone was seen a few times. The rearrangement joins TRBV5-1 to TRBJ1-2; 12 bases match TRBD1. CDR1 is SGHRS, CDR2 YFSETQ, per germline. Losses at the gene ends were 3 bases for V and 1 base for J; bases not matched to a gene: 10. CDR3 length: 18 residues. CDR3 sequence (DNA): TGCGCCAGCAGCTCTGGGACAGGGGGCGCTGGCAGTAACTATGGCTACACCTTC. Protein: CASSSGTGGAGSNYGYTF. Together with reference TRBV5-1 and TRBJ1-2, the CDR3 gives the full variable domain: KAGVTQTPRYLIKTRGQQVTLSCSPISGHRSVSWYQQTPGQGLQFLFEYFSETQRNKGNFPGRFSGRQFSNSRSEMNVSTLELGDSALYLCASSSGTGGAGSNYGYTFGSGTRLTVV.

This clone was seen only a few times. The rearrangement uses TRBV19 and TRBJ2-7, with D tentatively TRBD2 (5 bases). Germline loops: CDR1 LNHDA, CDR2 SQIVND (reference sequence). This CDR3 spans 14 amino acids. V gave up 4 bases and J gave up 1 base, with 11 bases separating them. CDR3 sequence: CASSTPGLSYEQYF. The CDR3 DNA sequence: TGTGCCAGTAGTACCCCTGGACTTTCCTACGAGCAGTACTTC. The full variable domain, in which reference TRBV19 and TRBJ2-7 provide the parts outside the CDR3, is DGGITQSPKYLFRKEGQNVTLSCEQNLNHDAMYWYRQDPGQGLRLIYYSQIVNDFQKGDIAEGYSVSREKKESFPLTVTSAQKNPTAFYLCASSTPGLSYEQYFGPGTRLTVT.

This clone was counted at least ten times. The gene calls are TRBV4-2 and TRBJ2-5; TRBD1 agrees at 7 bases. The last part of the DNA fits TRBJ2-7 better; the J call may be wrong. The CDR3 runs 14 residues. The germline V gene encodes CDR1 LGHNA and CDR2 YNFKEQ. The CDR3 DNA reads TGTGCCAGCAGCCAACAACAGGGGACCTACGAGCAGTACTTC. It translates to CASSQQQGTYEQYF.

In the case of this clone: Mismatch with germline at one junction end may stem from a read error. This sample also contains other DNA sequences that code for the same CDR3. The rearrangement joins TRBV18 to TRBJ2-3; D unresolved. There are 12 residues in the CDR3. From germline, CDR1 is KGHSH and CDR2 LQKENI. The CDR3: CASSLRTDTQYF. The CDR3 region has the DNA TGTGCCAGCTCCCTTCGCACAGATACGCAGTATTTC.